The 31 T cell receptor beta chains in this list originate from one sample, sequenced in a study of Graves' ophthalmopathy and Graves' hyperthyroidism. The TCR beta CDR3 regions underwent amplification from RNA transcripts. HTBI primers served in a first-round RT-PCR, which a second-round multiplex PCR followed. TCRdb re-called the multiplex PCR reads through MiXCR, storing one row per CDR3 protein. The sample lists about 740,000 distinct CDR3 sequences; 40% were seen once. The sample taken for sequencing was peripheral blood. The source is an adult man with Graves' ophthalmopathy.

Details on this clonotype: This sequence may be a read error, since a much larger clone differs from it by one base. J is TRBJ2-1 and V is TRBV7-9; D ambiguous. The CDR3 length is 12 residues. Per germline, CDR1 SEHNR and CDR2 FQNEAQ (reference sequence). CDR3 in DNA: TGTGCCAGCAGCTTCTCTAGGGATGAGCAGATCTTC. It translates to CASSFSRDEQIF.

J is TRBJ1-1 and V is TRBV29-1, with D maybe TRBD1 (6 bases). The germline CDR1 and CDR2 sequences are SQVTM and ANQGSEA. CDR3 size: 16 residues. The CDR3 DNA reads TGCAGTGCTAGGGGGGGTCAGGGTAGGGTGAACACTGAAGCTTTCTTT. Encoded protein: CSARGGQGRVNTEAFF.

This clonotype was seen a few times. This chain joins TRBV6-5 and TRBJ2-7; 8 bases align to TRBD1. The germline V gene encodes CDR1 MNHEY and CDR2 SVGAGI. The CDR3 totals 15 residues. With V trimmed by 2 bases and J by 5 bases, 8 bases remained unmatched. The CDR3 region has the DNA TGTGCCAGCAGTTACCGAGGACAGGGTGCCCACGAGCAGTACTTC. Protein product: CASSYRGQGAHEQYF.

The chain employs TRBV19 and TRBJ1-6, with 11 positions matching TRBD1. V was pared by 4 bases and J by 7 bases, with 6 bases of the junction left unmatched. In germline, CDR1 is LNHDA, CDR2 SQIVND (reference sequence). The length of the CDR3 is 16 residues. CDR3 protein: CASSNRDRGYNSPLHF. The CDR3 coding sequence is TGTGCCAGTAGTAACCGGGACAGGGGGTACAATTCACCCCTCCACTTT. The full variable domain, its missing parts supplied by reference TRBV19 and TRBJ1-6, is DGGITQSPKYLFRKEGQNVTLSCEQNLNHDAMYWYRQDPGQGLRLIYYSQIVNDFQKGDIAEGYSVSREKKESFPLTVTSAQKNPTAFYLCASSNRDRGYNSPLHFGNGTRLTVT.

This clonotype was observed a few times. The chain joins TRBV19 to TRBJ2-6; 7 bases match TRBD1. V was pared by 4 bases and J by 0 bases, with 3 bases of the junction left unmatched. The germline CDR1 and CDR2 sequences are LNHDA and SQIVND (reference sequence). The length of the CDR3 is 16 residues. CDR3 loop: CASSTSGGSGANVLTF. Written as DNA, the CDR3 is TGTGCCAGTAGTACGTCAGGGGGCTCTGGGGCCAACGTCCTGACTTTC.

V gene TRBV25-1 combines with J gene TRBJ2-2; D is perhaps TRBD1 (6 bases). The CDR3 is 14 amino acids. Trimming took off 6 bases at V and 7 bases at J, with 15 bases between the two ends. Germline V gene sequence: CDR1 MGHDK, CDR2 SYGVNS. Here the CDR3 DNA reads TGTGCCAGCAGCACATTACAGGGAGTCGGGGAGCTGTTTTTT. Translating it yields CASSTLQGVGELFF.

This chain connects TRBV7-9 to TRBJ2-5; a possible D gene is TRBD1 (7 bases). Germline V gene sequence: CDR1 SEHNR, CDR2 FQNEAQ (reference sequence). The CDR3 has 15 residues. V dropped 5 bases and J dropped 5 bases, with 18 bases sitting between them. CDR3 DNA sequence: TGTGCCAGCAGCACCCGACAGGGAGGTTGGGAGACCCAGTACTTC. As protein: CASSTRQGGWETQYF.

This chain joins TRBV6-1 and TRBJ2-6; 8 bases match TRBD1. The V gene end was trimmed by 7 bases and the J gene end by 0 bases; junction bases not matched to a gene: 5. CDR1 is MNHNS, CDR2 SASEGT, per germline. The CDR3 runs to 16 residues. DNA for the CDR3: TGTGCCAGCACCGCAGGGGGCAACTCTGGGGCCAACGTCCTGACTTTC. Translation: CASTAGGNSGANVLTF.

DNA of the CDR3: TGCAGTGCTGAGGACAGGGCCTGGGAGACCCAGTACTTC. This encodes CSAEDRAWETQYF. The V gene is TRBV20-1, the J gene TRBJ2-5, with 8 bases identical to TRBD1. This CDR3 has 13 residues. Germline CDR1 is DFQATT and CDR2 is SNEGSKA (reference sequence). V shed 5 bases, J shed 5 bases, and the junction held 7 bases outside the gene matches.

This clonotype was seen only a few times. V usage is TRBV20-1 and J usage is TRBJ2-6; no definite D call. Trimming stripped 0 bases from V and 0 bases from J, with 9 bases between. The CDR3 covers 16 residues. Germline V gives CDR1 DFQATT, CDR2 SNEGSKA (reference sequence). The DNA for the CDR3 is TGCAGTGCTAGAGATCTTGGTCCCTCTGGGGCCAACGTCCTGACTTTC. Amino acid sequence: CSARDLGPSGANVLTF.

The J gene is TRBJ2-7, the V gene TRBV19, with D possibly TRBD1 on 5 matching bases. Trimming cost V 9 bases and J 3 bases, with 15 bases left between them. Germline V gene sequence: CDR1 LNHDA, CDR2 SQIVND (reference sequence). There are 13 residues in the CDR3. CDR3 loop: CASRAGADYEQYF. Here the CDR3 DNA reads TGTGCCAGCAGGGCTGGCGCGGACTACGAGCAGTACTTC.

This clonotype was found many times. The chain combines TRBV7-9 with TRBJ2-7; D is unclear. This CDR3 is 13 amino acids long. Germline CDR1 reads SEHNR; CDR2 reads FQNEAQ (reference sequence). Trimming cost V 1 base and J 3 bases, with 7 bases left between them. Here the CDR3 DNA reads TGTGCCAGCAGCTTAGAAACCGACTACGAGCAGTACTTC. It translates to CASSLETDYEQYF.

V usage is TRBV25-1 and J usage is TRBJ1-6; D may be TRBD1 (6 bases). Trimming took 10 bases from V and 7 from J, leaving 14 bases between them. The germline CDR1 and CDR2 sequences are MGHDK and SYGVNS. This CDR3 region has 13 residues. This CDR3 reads CANYDRPNSPLHF. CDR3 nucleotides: TGTGCCAACTACGACAGGCCAAATTCACCCCTCCACTTT.

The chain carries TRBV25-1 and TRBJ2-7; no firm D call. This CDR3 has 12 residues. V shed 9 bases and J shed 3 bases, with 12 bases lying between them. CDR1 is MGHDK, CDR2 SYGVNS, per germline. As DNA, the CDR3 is TGTGCCAGTCTAACTGAGAGCTACGAGCAGTACTTC. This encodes CASLTESYEQYF.

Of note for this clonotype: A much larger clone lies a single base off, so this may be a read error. The CDR3 bases are TGTGCCAGCTCGAAGGGTTCTTACCAAGAGACCCAGTACTTC. Protein: CASSKGSYQETQYF. The chain carries TRBV2 and TRBJ2-5, with D hard to call. Germline V gene data show CDR1 as SNHLY and CDR2 as FYNNEI. Trimming removed 8 bases from V and 0 bases from J, with 13 bases in between. The CDR3 is 14 residues long.

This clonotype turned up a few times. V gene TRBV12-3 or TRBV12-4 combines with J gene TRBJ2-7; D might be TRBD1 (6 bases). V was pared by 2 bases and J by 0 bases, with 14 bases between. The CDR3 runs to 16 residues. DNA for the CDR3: TGTGCCAGCAGTTTAACAGGGCTCCTGAACTCCTACGAGCAGTACTTC. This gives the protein CASSLTGLLNSYEQYF.

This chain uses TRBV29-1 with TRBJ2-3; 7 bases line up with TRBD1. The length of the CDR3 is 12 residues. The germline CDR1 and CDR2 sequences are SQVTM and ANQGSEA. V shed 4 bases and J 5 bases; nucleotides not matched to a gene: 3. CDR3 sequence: CSVGQGVDTQYF. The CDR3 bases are TGCAGCGTTGGGCAGGGGGTAGATACGCAGTATTTT.

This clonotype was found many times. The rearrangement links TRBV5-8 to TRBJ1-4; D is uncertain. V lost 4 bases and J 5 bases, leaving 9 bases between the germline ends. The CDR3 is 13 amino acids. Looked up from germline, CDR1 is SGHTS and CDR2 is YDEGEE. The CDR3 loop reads CASSGMPNEKLFF. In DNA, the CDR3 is TGTGCCAGCAGCGGGATGCCGAATGAAAAACTGTTTTTT. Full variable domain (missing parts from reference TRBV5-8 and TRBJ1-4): EAGVTQSPTHLIKTRGQQATLRCSPISGHTSVYWYQQALGLGLQFLLWYDEGEERNRGNFPPRFSGRQFPNYSSELNVNALELEDSALYLCASSGMPNEKLFFGSGTQLSVL.

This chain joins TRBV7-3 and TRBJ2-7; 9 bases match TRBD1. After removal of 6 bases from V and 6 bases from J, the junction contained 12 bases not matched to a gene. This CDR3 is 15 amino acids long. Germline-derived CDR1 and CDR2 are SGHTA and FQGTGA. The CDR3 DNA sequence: TGTGCCAGCAGTAGATCCGGGACAGGGCCATCCGAGCAGTACTTC. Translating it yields CASSRSGTGPSEQYF.

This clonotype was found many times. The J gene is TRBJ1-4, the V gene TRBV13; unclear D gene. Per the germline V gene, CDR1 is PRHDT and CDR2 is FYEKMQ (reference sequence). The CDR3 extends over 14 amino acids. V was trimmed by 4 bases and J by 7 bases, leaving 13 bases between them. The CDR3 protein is CASSSGPAPEKLFF. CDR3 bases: TGTGCCAGCAGCTCCGGGCCAGCCCCTGAAAAACTGTTTTTT.

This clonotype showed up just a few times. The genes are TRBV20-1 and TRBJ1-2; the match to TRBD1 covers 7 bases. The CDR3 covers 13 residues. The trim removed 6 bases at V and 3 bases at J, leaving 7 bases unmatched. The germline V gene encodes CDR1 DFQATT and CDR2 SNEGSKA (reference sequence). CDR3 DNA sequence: TGCAGTGCCAGGGTAGGGACAGACTATGGCTACACCTTC. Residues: CSARVGTDYGYTF.

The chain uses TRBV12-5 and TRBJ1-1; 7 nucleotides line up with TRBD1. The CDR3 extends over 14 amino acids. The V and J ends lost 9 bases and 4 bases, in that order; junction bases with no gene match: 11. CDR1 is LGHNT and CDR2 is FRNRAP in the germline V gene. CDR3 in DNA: TGTGCTAGGGATCTACAGGGGAGGGCCACTGAAGCTTTCTTT. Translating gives CARDLQGRATEAFF.

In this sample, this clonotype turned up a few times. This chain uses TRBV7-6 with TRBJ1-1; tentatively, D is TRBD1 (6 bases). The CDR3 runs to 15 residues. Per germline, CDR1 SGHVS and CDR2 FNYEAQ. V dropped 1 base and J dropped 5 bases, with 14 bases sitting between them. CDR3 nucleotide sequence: TGTGCCAGCAGCTTAGGCGGGGGGCCACTGACTGAAGCTTTCTTT. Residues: CASSLGGGPLTEAFF.

CDR3 sequence reads: CASSPLGVQGAYEQYF. The CDR3, as DNA: TGTGCCAGCAGTCCCCTGGGGGTTCAGGGGGCCTACGAGCAGTACTTC. This chain joins TRBV25-1 and TRBJ2-7, with TRBD1 matching 7 bases. Germline CDR1 and CDR2: MGHDK and SYGVNS. There are 16 residues in the CDR3. V trimming: 5 bases; J trimming: 2 bases; junction bases outside the gene matches: 12.

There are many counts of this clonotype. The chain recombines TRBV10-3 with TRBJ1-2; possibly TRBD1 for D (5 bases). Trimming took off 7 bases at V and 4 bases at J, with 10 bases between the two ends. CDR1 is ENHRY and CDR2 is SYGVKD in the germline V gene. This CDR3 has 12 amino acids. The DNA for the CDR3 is TGTGCCATCACCGACGGGGGCTATGGCTACACCTTC. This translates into CAITDGGYGYTF.

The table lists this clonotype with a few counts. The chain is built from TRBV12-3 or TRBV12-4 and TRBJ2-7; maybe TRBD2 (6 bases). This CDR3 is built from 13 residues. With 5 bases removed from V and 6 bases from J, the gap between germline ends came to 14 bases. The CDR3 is CASSRDLEGEQYF. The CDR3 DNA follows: TGTGCCAGCAGTCGGGACTTGGAGGGCGAGCAGTACTTC.

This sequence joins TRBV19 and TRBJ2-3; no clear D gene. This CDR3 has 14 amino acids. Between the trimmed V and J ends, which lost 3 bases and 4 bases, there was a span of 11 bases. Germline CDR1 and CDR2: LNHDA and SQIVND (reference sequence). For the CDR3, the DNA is TGTGCCAGTAGTATGCCAGTTGCCGCAGATACGCAGTATTTT. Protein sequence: CASSMPVAADTQYF.

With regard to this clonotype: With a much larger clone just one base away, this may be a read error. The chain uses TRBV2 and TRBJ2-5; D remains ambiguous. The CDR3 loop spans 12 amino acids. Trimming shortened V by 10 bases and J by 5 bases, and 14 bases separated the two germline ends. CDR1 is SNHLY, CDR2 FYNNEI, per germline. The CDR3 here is CATSETRETQYF. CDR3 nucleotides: TGTGCCACCAGCGAAACCCGGGAGACCCAGTACTTC. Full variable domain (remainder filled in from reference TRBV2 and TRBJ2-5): EPEVTQTPSHQVTQMGQEVILRCVPISNHLYFYWYRQILGQKVEFLVSFYNNEISEKSEIFDDQFSVERPDGSNFTLKIRSTKLEDSAMYFCATSETRETQYFGPGTRLLVL.

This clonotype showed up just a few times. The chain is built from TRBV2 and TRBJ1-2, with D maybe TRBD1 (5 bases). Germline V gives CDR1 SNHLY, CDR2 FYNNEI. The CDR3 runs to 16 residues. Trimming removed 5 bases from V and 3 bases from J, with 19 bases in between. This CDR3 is CASSPSPGPRHYGYTF. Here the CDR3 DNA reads TGTGCCAGCAGTCCCTCTCCGGGACCCCGTCACTATGGCTACACCTTC.

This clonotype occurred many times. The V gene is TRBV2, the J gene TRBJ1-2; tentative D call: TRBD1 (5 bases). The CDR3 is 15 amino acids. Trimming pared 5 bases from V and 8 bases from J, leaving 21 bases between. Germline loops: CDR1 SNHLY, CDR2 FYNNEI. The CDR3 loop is CASSSPGTGVNGYTF. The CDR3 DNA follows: TGTGCCAGCAGTTCCCCCGGGACGGGGGTTAACGGCTACACCTTC. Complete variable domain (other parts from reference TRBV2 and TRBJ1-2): EPEVTQTPSHQVTQMGQEVILRCVPISNHLYFYWYRQILGQKVEFLVSFYNNEISEKSEIFDDQFSVERPDGSNFTLKIRSTKLEDSAMYFCASSSPGTGVNGYTFGSGTRLTVV.

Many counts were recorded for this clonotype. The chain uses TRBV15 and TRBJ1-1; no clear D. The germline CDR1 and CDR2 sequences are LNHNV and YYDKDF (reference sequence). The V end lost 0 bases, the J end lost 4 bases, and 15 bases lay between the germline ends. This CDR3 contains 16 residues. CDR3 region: CATSRDPRAGGTEAFF. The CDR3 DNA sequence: TGTGCCACCAGCAGAGACCCCCGGGCCGGAGGCACTGAAGCTTTCTTT. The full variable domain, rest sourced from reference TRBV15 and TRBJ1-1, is DAMVIQNPRYQVTQFGKPVTLSCSQTLNHNVMYWYQQKSSQAPKLLFHYYDKDFNNEADTPDNFQSRRPNTSFCFLDIRSPGLGDTAMYLCATSRDPRAGGTEAFFGQGTRLTVV.